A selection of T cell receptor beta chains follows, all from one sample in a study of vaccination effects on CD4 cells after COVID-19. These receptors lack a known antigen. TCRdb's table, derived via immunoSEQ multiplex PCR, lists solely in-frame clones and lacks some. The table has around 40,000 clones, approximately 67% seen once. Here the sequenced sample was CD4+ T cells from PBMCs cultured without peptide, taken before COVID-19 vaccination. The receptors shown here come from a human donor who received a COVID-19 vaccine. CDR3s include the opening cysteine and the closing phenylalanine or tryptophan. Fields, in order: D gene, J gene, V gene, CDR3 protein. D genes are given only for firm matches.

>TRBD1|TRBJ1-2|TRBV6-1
CASSEAGGTVGYTF
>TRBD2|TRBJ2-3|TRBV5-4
CASSLGREEKDTQYF
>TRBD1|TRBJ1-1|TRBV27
CASTPLGQGDCEAFF
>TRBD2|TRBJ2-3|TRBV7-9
CASSPLAGGGAEYF
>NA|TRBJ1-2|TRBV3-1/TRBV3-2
CASSQGDWAGGYTF
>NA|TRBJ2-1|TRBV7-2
CASSFYSTNEQFF
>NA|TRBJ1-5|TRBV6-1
CASSDNQPQHF
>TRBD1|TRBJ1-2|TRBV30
CAWSVKGARGYTF
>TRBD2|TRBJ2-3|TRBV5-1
CASSYGVSGGTDTQYF
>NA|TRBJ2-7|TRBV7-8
CASSLYAGDEQYF
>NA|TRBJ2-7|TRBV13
CASSFAHRTVRAYEQYF
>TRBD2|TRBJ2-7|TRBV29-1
CSVELAGGLEQYF
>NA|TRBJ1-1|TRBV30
CAWRRGSTEAFF
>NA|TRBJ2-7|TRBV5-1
CASSLDTVAVSYEQYF
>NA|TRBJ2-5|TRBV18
CASSPSQGVETQYF
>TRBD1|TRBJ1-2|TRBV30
CAWSLGQGRGYTF
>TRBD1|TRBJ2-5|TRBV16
CASSQPSRTGIVETQYF
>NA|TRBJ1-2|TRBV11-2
CASSTRRWYGYTF
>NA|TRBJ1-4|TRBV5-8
CASSLQETNEKLFF
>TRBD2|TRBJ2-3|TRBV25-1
CASSEGAWGAGGDTQYF
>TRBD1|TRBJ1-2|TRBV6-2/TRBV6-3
CASSGLGGGLGRKVYTF
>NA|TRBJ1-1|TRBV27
CASSLLTGGTEAFF
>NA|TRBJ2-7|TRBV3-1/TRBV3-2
CASSQRGEQYF
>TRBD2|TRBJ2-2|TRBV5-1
CASSLFSSGGTNTGELFF
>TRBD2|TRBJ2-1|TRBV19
CASSPGTSGNEQFF
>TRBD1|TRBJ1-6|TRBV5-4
CASSQGQGFYSPLHF
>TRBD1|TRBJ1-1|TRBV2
CASSRQGEDTEAFF
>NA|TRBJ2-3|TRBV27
CASSPRGHSSTDTQYF
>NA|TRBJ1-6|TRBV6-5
CASSLERNNSPLHF
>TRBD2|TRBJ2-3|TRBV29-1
CSGSGTSPDTQYF
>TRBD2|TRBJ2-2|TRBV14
CASSQLAGFTGELFF
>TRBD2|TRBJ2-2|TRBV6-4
CASRGTSESGELFF
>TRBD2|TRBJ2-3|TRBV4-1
CASSPLPLAGGSPFSTDTQYF
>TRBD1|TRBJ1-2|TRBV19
CATTPGTGTGGYTF
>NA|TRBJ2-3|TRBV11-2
CASSLGGPSQYF
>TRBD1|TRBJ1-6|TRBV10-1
CASSAGQGSNSPLHF
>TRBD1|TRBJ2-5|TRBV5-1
CASSLTGQVIQETQYF
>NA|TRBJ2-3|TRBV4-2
CASSPPGADTQYF
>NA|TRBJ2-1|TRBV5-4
CASSLRGGGGVNEQFF
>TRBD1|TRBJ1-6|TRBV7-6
CASSLVEQGYNSPLHF
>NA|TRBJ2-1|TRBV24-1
CATSDPGPNSYNEQFF
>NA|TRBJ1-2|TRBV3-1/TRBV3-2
CASSPFGRGYTF
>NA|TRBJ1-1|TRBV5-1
CASSISGAGGTEAFF
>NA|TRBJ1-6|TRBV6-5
CASAHRDSYNSPLHF
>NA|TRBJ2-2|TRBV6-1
CASRFAEPTGELFF
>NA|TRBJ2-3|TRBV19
CASSPGDSSTDTQYF
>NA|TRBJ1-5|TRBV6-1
CASSAPTYGGNQPQHF
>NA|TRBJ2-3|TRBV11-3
CASSLEVDTQYF
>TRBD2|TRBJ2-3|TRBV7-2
CASSLSGGAFVGTDTQYF